This T cell receptor beta chain was recovered during a study of blood T cell repertoires in COVID-19. The method was immunoSEQ multiplex PCR; TCRdb's version includes in-frame clones alone and lacks a portion of them. The table has 300,000 or so clones, around 89% seen once; the top ten hold under 7.5%. The sequenced sample was peripheral blood. This receptor was identified in a young man who had recovered from COVID-19.

The DNA of the CDR3 is TGTGCCAGCTCACCCACATGGGGGCGGGAGACCCAGTACTTC. It translates to CASSPTWGRETQYF. The chain carries TRBV18 and TRBJ2-5, with a tentative D call TRBD1 (6 bases). Germline CDR1 and CDR2: KGHSH and LQKENI. The CDR3 length is 14 residues. V lost 3 bases and J 5 bases, leaving 13 bases between the germline ends.